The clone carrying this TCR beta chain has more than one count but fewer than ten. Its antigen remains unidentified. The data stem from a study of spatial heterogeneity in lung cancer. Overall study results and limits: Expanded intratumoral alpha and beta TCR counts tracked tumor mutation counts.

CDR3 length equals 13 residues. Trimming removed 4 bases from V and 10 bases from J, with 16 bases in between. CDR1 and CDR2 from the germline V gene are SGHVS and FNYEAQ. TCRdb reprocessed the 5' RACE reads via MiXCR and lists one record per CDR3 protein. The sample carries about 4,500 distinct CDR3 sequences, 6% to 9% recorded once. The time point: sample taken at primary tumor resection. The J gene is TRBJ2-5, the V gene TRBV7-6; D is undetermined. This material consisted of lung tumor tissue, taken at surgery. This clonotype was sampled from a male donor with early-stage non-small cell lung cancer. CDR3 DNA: TGTGCCAGCAGCTCCTCGACGTCGGGTCTCCAGTACTTC. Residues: CASSSSTSGLQYF. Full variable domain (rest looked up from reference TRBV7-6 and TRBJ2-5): GAGVSQSPRYKVTKRGQDVALRCDPISGHVSLYWYRQALGQGPEFLTYFNYEAQQDKSGLPNDRFSAERPEGSISTLTIQRTEQRDSAMYRCASSSSTSGLQYFGPGTRLLVL.